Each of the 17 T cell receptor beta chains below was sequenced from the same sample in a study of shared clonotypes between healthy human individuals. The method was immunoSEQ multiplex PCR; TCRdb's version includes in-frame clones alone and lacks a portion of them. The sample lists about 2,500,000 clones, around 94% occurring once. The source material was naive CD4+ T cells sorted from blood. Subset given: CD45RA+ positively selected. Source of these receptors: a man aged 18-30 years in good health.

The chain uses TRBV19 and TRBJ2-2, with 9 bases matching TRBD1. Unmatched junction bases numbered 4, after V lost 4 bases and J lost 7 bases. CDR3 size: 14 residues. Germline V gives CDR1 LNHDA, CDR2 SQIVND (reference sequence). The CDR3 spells CASSRTGDFGELFF. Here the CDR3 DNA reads TGTGCCAGTAGTAGGACAGGGGACTTCGGGGAGCTGTTTTTT. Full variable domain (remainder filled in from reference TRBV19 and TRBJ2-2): DGGITQSPKYLFRKEGQNVTLSCEQNLNHDAMYWYRQDPGQGLRLIYYSQIVNDFQKGDIAEGYSVSREKKESFPLTVTSAQKNPTAFYLCASSRTGDFGELFFGEGSRLTVL.

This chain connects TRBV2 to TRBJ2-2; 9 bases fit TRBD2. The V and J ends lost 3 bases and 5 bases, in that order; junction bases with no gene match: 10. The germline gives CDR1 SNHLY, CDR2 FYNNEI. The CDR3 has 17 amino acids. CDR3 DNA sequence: TGTGCCAGCAGTGATGCCCCCGGGACTAGCAGAACCGGGGAGCTGTTTTTT. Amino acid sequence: CASSDAPGTSRTGELFF.

In DNA form, the CDR3 reads TGCGCCAGCAGCCCCAGGACACAGCAAGAGACCCAGTACTTC. Translating it yields CASSPRTQQETQYF. J is TRBJ2-5 and V is TRBV5-1; tentatively, D is TRBD1 (5 bases). The V end lost 4 bases, the J end lost 2 bases, and 12 bases lay between the germline ends. CDR1 and CDR2 (germline): SGHRS, YFSETQ. The CDR3 has 14 residues.

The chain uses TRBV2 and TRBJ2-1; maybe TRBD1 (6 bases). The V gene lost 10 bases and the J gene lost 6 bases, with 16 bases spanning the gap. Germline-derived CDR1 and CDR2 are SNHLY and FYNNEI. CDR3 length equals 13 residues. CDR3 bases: TGTGCCACCACACCGGACAGACTCAATGAGCAGTTCTTC. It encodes CATTPDRLNEQFF.

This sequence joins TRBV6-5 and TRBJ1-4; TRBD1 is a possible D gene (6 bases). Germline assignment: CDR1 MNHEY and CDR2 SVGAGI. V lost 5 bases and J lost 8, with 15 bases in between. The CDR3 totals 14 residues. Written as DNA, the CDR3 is TGTGCCAGCAGTCCTAGGACAGTAGGGGAAAAACTGTTTTTT. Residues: CASSPRTVGEKLFF.

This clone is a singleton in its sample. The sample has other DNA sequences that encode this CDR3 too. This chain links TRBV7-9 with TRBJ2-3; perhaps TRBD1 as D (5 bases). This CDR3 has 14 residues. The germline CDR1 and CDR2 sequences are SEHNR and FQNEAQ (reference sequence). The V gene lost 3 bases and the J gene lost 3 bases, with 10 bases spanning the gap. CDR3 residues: CASSFGQGTDTQYF. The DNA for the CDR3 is TGTGCCAGCAGCTTTGGGCAGGGTACAGATACGCAGTATTTT.

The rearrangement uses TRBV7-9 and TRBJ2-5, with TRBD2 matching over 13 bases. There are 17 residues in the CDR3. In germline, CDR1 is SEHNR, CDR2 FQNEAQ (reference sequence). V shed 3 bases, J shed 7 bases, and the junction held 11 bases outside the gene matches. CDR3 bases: TGTGCCAGCAGCTTTCTAAGGACTAGCGGGAGCGAGGGGACCCAGTACTTC. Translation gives CASSFLRTSGSEGTQYF.

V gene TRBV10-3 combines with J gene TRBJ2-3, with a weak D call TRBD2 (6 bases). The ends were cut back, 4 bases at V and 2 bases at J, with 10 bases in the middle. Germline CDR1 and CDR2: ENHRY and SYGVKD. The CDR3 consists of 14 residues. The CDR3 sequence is CAISGRENTDTQYF. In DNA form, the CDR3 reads TGTGCCATCAGTGGCCGGGAGAACACAGATACGCAGTATTTT.

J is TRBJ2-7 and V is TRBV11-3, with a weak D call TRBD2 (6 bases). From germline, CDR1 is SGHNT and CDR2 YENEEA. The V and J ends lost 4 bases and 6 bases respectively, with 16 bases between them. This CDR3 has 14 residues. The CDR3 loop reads CASSSRSGDGEQYF. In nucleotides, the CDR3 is TGTGCCAGCAGCTCAAGATCGGGGGACGGCGAGCAGTACTTC.

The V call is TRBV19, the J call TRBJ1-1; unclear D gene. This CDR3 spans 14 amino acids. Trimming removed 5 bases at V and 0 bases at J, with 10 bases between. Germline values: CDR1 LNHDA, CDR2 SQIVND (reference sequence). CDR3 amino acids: CASSPLRLNTEAFF. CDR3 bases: TGTGCCAGTAGTCCACTGCGTCTGAACACTGAAGCTTTCTTT.

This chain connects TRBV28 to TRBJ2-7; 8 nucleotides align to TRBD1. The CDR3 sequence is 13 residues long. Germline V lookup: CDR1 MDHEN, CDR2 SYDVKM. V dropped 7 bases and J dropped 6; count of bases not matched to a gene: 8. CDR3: CASNPGQGGEQYF. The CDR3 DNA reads TGTGCCAGCAATCCCGGACAGGGCGGCGAGCAGTACTTC.

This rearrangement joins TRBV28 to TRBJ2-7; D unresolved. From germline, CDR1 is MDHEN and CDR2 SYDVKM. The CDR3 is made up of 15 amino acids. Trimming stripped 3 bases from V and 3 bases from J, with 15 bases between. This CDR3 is CASSFDKAGRYEQYF. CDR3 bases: TGTGCCAGCAGTTTTGATAAGGCAGGCCGCTACGAGCAGTACTTC.

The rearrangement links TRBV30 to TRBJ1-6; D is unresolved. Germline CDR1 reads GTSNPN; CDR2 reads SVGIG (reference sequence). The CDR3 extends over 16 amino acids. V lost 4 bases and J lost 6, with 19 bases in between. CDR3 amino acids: CAWIPKGRRANSPLHF. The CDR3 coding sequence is TGTGCCTGGATTCCCAAAGGACGGCGGGCTAATTCACCCCTCCACTTT.

CDR3 sequence reads: CAISEVEAGELFF. CDR3 DNA sequence: TGTGCCATCAGTGAGGTAGAGGCCGGGGAGCTGTTTTTT. The chain couples TRBV10-3 to TRBJ2-2; no clear D gene. V lost 2 bases and J 6 bases, leaving 7 bases between the germline ends. The CDR3 is made up of 13 amino acids. Germline V gene sequence: CDR1 ENHRY, CDR2 SYGVKD.

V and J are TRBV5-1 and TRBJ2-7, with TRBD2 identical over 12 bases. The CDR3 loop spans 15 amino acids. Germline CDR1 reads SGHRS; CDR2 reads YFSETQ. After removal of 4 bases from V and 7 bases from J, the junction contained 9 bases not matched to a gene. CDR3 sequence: CASSASSGGAGEQYF. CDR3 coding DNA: TGCGCCAGCAGCGCGTCTAGCGGGGGGGCCGGGGAGCAGTACTTC.

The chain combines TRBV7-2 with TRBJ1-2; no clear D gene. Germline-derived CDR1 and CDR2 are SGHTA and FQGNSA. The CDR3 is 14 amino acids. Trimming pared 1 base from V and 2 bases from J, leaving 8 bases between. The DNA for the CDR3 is TGTGCCAGCAGCTTAGTTGTCACAAACTATGGCTACACCTTC. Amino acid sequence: CASSLVVTNYGYTF. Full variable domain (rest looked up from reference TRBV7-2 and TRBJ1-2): GAGVSQSPSNKVTEKGKDVELRCDPISGHTALYWYRQSLGQGLEFLIYFQGNSAPDKSGLPSDRFSAERTGGSVSTLTIQRTQQEDSAVYLCASSLVVTNYGYTFGSGTRLTVV.

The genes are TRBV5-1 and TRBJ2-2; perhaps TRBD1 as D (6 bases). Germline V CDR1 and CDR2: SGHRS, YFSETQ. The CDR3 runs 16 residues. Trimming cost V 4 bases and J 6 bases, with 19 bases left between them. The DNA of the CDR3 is TGCGCCAGCAGCCTTCAAAACGGGGCAGGGGCCGGGGAGCTGTTTTTT. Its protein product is CASSLQNGAGAGELFF.